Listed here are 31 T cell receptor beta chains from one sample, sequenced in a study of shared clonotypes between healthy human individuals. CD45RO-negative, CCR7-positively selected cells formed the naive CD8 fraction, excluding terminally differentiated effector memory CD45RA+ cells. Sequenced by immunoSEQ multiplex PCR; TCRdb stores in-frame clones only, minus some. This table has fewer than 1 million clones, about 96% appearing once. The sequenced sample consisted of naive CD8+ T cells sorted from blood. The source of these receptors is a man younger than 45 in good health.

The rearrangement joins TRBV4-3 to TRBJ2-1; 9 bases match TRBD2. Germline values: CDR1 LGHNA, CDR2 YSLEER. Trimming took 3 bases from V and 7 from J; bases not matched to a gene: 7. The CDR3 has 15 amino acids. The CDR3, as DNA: TGCGCCAGCAGCCAGATAGCGGGAGCGGGGAATGAGCAGTTCTTC. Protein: CASSQIAGAGNEQFF.

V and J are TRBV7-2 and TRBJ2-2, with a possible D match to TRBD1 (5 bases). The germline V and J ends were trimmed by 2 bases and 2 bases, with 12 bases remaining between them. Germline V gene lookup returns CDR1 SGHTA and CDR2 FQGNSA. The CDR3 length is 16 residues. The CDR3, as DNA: TGTGCCAGCAGCTTAACCCGACAGATCAACACCGGGGAGCTGTTTTTT. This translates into CASSLTRQINTGELFF.

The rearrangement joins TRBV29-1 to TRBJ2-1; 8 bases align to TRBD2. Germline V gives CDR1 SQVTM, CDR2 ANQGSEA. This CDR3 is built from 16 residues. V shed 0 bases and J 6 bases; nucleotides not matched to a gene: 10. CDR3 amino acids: CSVEDRGSGTSNEQFF. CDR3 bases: TGCAGCGTTGAAGATCGGGGGAGCGGGACTAGCAATGAGCAGTTCTTC.

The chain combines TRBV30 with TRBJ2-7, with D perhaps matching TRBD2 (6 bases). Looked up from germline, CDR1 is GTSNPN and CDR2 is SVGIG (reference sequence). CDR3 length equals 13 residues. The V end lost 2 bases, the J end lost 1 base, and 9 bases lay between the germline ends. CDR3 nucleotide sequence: TGTGCCTGGAGTATGGACTATTCCTACGAGCAGTACTTC. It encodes CAWSMDYSYEQYF.

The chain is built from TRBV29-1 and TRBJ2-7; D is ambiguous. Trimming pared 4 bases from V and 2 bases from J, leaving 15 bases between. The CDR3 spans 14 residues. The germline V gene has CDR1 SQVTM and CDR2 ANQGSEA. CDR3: CSVVPGPTTYEQYF. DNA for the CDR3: TGCAGCGTTGTCCCCGGTCCGACGACCTACGAGCAGTACTTC.

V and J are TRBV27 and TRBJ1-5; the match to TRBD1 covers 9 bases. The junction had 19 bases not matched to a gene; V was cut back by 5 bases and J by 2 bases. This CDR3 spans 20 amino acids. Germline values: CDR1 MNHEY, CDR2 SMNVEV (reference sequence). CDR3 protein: CASSAFAGQGGGIGNQPQHF. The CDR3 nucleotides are TGTGCCAGCAGTGCCTTCGCGGGACAGGGTGGGGGTATAGGCAATCAGCCCCAGCATTTT.

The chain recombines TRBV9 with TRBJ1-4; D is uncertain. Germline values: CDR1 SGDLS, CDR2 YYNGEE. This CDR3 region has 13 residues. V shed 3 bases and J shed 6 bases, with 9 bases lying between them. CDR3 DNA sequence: TGTGCCAGCAGCGAGGGCCGCGATGAAAAACTGTTTTTT. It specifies CASSEGRDEKLFF.

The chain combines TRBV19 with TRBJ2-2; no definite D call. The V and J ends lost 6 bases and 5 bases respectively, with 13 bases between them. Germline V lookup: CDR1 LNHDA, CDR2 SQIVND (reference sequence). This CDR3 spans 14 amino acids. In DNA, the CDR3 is TGTGCCAGTAGCACCCCGCCGGAAACCGGGGAGCTGTTTTTT. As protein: CASSTPPETGELFF.

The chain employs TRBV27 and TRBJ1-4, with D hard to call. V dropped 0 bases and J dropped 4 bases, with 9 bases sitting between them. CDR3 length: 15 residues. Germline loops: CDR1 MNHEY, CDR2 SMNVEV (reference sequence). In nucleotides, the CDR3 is TGTGCCAGCAGTTTATCCACATATGGTAATGAAAAACTGTTTTTT. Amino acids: CASSLSTYGNEKLFF. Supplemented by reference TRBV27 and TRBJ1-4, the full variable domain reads EAQVTQNPRYLITVTGKKLTVTCSQNMNHEYMSWYRQDPGLGLRQIYYSMNVEVTDKGDVPEGYKVSRKEKRNFPLILESPSPNQTSLYFCASSLSTYGNEKLFFGSGTQLSVL.

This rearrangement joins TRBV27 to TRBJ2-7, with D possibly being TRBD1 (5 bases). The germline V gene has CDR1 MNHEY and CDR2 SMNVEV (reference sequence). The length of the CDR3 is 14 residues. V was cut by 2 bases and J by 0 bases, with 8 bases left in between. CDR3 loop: CASSLVDNSYEQYF. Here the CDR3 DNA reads TGTGCCAGCAGTTTAGTGGACAACTCCTACGAGCAGTACTTC.

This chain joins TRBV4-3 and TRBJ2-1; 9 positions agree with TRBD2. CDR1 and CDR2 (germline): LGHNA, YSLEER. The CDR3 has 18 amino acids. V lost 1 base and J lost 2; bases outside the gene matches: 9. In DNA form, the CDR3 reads TGCGCCAGCAGCCAAGGAGTCCGCGGGAGGGGACCCTACAATGAGCAGTTCTTC. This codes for CASSQGVRGRGPYNEQFF.

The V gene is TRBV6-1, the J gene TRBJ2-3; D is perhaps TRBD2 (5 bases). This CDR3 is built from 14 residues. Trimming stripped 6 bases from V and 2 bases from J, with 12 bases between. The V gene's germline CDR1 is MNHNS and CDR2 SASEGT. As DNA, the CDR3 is TGTGCCAGCAGGACTATTTCTAACACAGATACGCAGTATTTT. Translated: CASRTISNTDTQYF.

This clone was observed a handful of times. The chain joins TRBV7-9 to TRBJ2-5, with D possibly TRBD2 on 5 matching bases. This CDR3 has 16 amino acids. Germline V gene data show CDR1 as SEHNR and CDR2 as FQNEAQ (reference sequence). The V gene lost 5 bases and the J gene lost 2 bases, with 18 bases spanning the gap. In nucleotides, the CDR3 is TGTGCCAGCAGCCTATTAGCGCTACTCGGACAAGAGACCCAGTACTTC. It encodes CASSLLALLGQETQYF.

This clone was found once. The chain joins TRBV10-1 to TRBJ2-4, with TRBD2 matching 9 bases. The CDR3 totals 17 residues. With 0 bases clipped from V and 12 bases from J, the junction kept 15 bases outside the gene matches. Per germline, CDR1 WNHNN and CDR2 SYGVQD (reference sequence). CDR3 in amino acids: CASSESKWREGLGNQYF. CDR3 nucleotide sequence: TGCGCCAGCAGTGAGTCGAAATGGCGGGAGGGCCTGGGGAATCAGTACTTC.

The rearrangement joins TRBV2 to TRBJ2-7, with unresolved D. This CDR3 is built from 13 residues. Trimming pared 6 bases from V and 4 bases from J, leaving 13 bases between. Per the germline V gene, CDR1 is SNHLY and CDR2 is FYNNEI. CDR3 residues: CASRGPARYEQYF. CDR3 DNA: TGTGCCAGCAGAGGGCCGGCACGATACGAGCAGTACTTC. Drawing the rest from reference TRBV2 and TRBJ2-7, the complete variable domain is EPEVTQTPSHQVTQMGQEVILRCVPISNHLYFYWYRQILGQKVEFLVSFYNNEISEKSEIFDDQFSVERPDGSNFTLKIRSTKLEDSAMYFCASRGPARYEQYFGPGTRLTVT.

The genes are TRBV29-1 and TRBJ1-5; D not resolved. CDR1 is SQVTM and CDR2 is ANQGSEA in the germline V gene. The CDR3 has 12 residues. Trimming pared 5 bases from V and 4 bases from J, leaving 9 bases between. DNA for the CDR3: TGCAGCGTTCTCACAGAGAATCAGCCCCAGCATTTT. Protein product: CSVLTENQPQHF.

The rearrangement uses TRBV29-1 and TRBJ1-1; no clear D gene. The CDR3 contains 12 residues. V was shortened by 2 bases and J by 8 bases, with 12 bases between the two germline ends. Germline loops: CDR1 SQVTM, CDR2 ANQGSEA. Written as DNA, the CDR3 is TGCAGCGTTGAATCCGGGCAGGCCGAAGCTTTCTTT. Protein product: CSVESGQAEAFF.

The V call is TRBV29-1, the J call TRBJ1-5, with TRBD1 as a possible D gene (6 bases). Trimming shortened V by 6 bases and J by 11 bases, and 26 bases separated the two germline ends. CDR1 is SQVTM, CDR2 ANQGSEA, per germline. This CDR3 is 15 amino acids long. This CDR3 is CSVVTQGTRTVTQHF. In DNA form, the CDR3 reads TGCAGCGTCGTCACTCAGGGGACCCGGACCGTGACCCAGCATTTT.

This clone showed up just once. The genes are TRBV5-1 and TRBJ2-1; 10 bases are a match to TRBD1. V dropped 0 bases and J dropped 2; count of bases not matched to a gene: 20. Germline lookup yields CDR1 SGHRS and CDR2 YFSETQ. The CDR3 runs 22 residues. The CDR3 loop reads CASSLANSPEGQGEPPYNEQFF. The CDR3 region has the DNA TGCGCCAGCAGCTTGGCCAATTCGCCCGAAGGACAGGGGGAGCCGCCCTACAATGAGCAGTTCTTC.

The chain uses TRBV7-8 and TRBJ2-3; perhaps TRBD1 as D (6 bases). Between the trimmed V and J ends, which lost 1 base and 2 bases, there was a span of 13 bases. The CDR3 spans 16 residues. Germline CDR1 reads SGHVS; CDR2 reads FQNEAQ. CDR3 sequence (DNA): TGTGCCAGCAGCTTAGTCCTCCGACAGGCCACAGATACGCAGTATTTT. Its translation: CASSLVLRQATDTQYF.

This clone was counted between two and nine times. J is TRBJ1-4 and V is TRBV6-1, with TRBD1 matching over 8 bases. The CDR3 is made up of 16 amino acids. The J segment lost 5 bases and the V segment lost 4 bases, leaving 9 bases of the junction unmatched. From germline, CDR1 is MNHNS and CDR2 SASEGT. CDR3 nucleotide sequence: TGTGCCAGCAGTGCACCAATCCGGGACAGGAATGAAAAACTGTTTTTT. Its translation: CASSAPIRDRNEKLFF.

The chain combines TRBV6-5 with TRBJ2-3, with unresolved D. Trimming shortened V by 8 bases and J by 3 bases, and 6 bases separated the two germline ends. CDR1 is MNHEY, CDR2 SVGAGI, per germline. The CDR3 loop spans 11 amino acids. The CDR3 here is CASQDTDTQYF. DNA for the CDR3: TGTGCCAGCCAAGATACAGATACGCAGTATTTT.

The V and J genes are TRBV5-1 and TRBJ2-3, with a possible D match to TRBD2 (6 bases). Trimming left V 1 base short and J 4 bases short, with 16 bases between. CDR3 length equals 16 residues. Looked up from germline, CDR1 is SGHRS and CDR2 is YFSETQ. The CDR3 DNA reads TGCGCCAGCAGCTTGTATGGCGGGGACCCCCCAGATACGCAGTATTTT. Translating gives CASSLYGGDPPDTQYF.

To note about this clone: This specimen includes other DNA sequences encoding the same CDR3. CDR3 amino acids: CASSLGGPEQYF. The DNA for the CDR3 is TGTGCCAGCAGCTTGGGAGGTCCCGAGCAGTACTTC. The V call is TRBV5-6, the J call TRBJ2-7; D is unclear. The V end lost 0 bases, the J end lost 6 bases, and 7 bases lay between the germline ends. This CDR3 contains 12 residues. CDR1 is SGHDT, CDR2 YYEEEE, per germline.

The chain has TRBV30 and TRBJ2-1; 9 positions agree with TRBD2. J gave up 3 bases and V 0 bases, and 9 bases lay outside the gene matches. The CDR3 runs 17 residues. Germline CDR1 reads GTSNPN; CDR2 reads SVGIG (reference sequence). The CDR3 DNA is TGTGCCTGGAGTGTATTGGAAGGACTAGCGAGCTACAATGAGCAGTTCTTC. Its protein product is CAWSVLEGLASYNEQFF. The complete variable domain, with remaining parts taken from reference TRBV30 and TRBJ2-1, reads SQTIHQWPATLVQPVGSPLSLECTVEGTSNPNLYWYRQAAGRGLQLLFYSVGIGQISSEVPQNLSASRPQDRQFILSSKKLLLSDSGFYLCAWSVLEGLASYNEQFFGPGTRLTVL.

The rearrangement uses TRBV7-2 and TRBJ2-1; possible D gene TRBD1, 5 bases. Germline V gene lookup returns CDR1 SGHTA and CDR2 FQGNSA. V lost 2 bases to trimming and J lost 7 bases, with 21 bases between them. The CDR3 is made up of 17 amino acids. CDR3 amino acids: CASSLIAGRDPTNEQFF. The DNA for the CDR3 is TGTGCCAGCAGCTTAATAGCCGGCAGGGATCCAACTAATGAGCAGTTCTTC.

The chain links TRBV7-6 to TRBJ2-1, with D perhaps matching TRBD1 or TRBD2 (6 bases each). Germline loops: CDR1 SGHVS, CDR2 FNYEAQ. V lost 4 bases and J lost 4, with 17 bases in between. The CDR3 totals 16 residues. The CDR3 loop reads CASSYGGSTKYNEQFF. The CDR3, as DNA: TGTGCCAGCAGCTACGGGGGCAGCACTAAATACAATGAGCAGTTCTTC.

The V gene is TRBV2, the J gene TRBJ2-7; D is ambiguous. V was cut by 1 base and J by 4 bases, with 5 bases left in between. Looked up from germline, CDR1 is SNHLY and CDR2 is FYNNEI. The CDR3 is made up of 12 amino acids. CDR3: CASSEEEYEQYF. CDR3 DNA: TGTGCCAGCAGTGAAGAAGAATACGAGCAGTACTTC.

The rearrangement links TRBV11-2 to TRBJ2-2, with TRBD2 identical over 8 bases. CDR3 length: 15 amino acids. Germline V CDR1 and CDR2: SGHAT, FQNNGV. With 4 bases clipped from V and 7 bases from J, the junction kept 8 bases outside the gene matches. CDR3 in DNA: TGTGCCAGCAGCTCCCCGGGGGGGCTTGGCGGGGAGCTGTTTTTT. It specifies CASSSPGGLGGELFF.

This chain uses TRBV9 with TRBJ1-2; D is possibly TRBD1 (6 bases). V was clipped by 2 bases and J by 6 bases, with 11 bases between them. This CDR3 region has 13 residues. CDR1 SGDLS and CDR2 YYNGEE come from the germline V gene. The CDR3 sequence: CASSVGTYDGYTF. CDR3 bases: TGTGCCAGCAGCGTTGGGACATATGATGGCTACACCTTC.

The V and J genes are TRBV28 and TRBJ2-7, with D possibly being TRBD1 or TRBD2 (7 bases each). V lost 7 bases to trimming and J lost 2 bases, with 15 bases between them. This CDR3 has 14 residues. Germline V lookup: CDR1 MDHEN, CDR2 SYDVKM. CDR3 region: CASTLQGRAYEQYF. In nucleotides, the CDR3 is TGTGCCAGCACTCTACAGGGGAGGGCCTACGAGCAGTACTTC.